The next 20 T cell receptor beta chains were all read from a single sample in a study of identical twins. In TCRdb, the 5' RACE reads were re-called with MiXCR into one record per CDR3 protein. The data hold around 670,000 distinct CDR3 sequences, with 6.1% observed a single time. The specimen sequenced was naive T cells sorted from blood. These TCRs come from a young man in good health.

Ten or more counts support this clonotype. In DNA, the CDR3 is TGTGCCAGCAGTTACTTTAGGACTAGCGGGAGTTTGGATACGCAGTATTTT. This codes for CASSYFRTSGSLDTQYF. The gene calls are TRBV6-5 and TRBJ2-3; 13 bases line up with TRBD2. Germline V gene lookup returns CDR1 MNHEY and CDR2 SVGAGI. The ends lost 1 base at V and 6 bases at J; junction bases unmatched: 7. This CDR3 is built from 17 residues.

This clonotype was recorded many times. The rearrangement links TRBV20-1 to TRBJ2-1, with unresolved D. This CDR3 has 11 residues. Trimming removed 4 bases at V and 10 bases at J, with 11 bases between. Germline assignment: CDR1 DFQATT and CDR2 SNEGSKA (reference sequence). The CDR3 region is CSAKTKHEQFF. The CDR3 nucleotides read TGCAGTGCTAAAACCAAACACGAGCAGTTCTTC.

A single count supports this clonotype. V usage is TRBV9 and J usage is TRBJ2-1; 12 bases agree with TRBD2. Germline CDR1 reads SGDLS; CDR2 reads YYNGEE. The CDR3 spans 19 residues. V dropped 0 bases and J dropped 6; count of bases not matched to a gene: 13. The CDR3 sequence is CASSVVPTSGRMSGNEQFF. Here the CDR3 DNA reads TGTGCCAGCAGCGTAGTCCCGACTAGCGGGAGAATGTCCGGCAATGAGCAGTTCTTC.

The sample holds many counts of this clonotype. The chain is built from TRBV5-1 and TRBJ2-3; the match to TRBD2 covers 12 bases. CDR1 and CDR2 (germline): SGHRS, YFSETQ. The CDR3 totals 15 residues. With V trimmed by 4 bases and J by 4 bases, 4 bases remained unmatched. The CDR3 region has the DNA TGCGCCAGCAGCAGACTAGCGGGAGTAGCAGATACGCAGTATTTT. Encoded protein: CASSRLAGVADTQYF.

This clonotype was seen a handful of times. This chain uses TRBV5-1 with TRBJ2-1, with D perhaps TRBD1 or TRBD2 (6 bases each). V was cut by 5 bases and J by 2 bases, with 23 bases left in between. The CDR3 loop spans 18 amino acids. Germline CDR1 is SGHRS and CDR2 is YFSETQ. The CDR3 is CASSLSAGGYGAYNEQFF. For the CDR3, the DNA is TGCGCCAGCAGTTTGTCAGCCGGGGGCTACGGCGCCTACAATGAGCAGTTCTTC.

This chain links TRBV28 with TRBJ2-5; D perhaps matches TRBD2 (7 bases). The CDR3 contains 13 residues. Germline V gene data show CDR1 as MDHEN and CDR2 as SYDVKM. Trimming cost V 8 bases and J 2 bases, with 12 bases left between them. The CDR3 region has the DNA TGTGCCAGCGGGGAGGGGGAACAAGAGACCCAGTACTTC. The encoded protein is CASGEGEQETQYF.

This clonotype came up many times. The rearrangement uses TRBV20-1 and TRBJ2-1; 16 bases align to TRBD2. The CDR3 is 17 residues long. J was trimmed by 4 bases and V by 4 bases; bases with no gene match: 7. CDR1 DFQATT and CDR2 SNEGSKA come from the germline V gene (reference sequence). The CDR3 sequence is CSATGTSGRGIYNEQFF. The CDR3 nucleotides read TGCAGTGCTACCGGGACTAGCGGGAGGGGTATATACAATGAGCAGTTCTTC.

This clonotype has a count of ten or more. V is TRBV29-1 and J is TRBJ2-1, with TRBD2 identical over 10 bases. The J segment lost 8 bases and the V segment lost 3 bases, leaving 7 bases of the junction unmatched. Per germline, CDR1 SQVTM and CDR2 ANQGSEA. The CDR3 contains 14 residues. The CDR3 reads CSVERLAGVDEQFF. Here the CDR3 DNA reads TGCAGCGTTGAGCGGCTAGCGGGAGTTGATGAGCAGTTCTTC.

This clonotype was found many times. This chain uses TRBV10-3 with TRBJ1-5; unclear D gene. The V gene's germline CDR1 is ENHRY and CDR2 SYGVKD. The CDR3 runs 13 residues. Trimming pared 0 bases from V and 4 bases from J, leaving 4 bases between. CDR3 protein: CAISESVNQPQHF. In nucleotides, the CDR3 is TGTGCCATCAGTGAGTCGGTGAATCAGCCCCAGCATTTT.

At least ten counts were recorded for this clonotype. The chain recombines TRBV7-9 with TRBJ2-7; D gene ambiguous. The CDR3 totals 12 residues. With 5 bases removed from V and 7 bases from J, the gap between germline ends came to 12 bases. CDR1 and CDR2 (germline): SEHNR, FQNEAQ (reference sequence). The DNA of the CDR3 is TGTGCCAGCAGCCGAGAGAGGACGGAGCAGTACTTC. Translation: CASSRERTEQYF.

Only a few counts were recorded for this clonotype. The gene calls are TRBV20-1 and TRBJ1-6, with 10 bases that match TRBD1. V lost 1 base, J lost 2 bases, and 5 bases stayed unmatched. Germline values: CDR1 DFQATT, CDR2 SNEGSKA (reference sequence). The CDR3 length is 17 residues. The CDR3 coding sequence is TGCAGTGCTAGAGTACGGGACAGGGGACCCTATAATTCACCCCTCCACTTT. This sequence encodes CSARVRDRGPYNSPLHF.

This clonotype has a count of ten or more. CDR3 coding DNA: TGTGCCACCGAAACGGGAGCCCACGAGCAGTACTTC. As protein: CATETGAHEQYF. The V and J genes are TRBV6-2 or TRBV6-3 and TRBJ2-7, with a tentative D call TRBD2 (6 bases). The CDR3 spans 12 residues. The germline V gene encodes CDR1 MNHEY and CDR2 SVGEGT. Trimming shortened V by 10 bases and J by 5 bases, and 15 bases separated the two germline ends.

In this sample, this clonotype turned up many times. The V and J genes are TRBV12-3 or TRBV12-4 and TRBJ2-2; possible D gene TRBD2, 5 bases. The V end was cut by 3 bases, the J end by 4 bases, with 15 bases between. The CDR3 covers 16 residues. The CDR3 bases are TGTGCCAGCAGTTTTGGGCTTACTGGAGGCACCGGGGAGCTGTTTTTT. It codes for CASSFGLTGGTGELFF.

In this sample, this clonotype turned up a few times. The chain recombines TRBV7-9 with TRBJ1-6; 9 nucleotides agree with TRBD1. The CDR3 has 15 residues. From germline, CDR1 is SEHNR and CDR2 FQNEAQ (reference sequence). J gave up 8 bases and V 4 bases, and 6 bases lay outside the gene matches. In DNA form, the CDR3 reads TGTGCCAGCAGCTCCATCGACAGGGGGGATTCACCCCTCCACTTT. Residues: CASSSIDRGDSPLHF.

This clonotype has a count of ten or more. The chain is built from TRBV4-3 and TRBJ2-2; D is ambiguous. V lost 1 base and J 2 bases, leaving 8 bases between the germline ends. Per germline, CDR1 LGHNA and CDR2 YSLEER. This CDR3 comprises 15 residues. CDR3 DNA sequence: TGCGCCAGCAGCCAAGTAGAATCCAACACCGGGGAGCTGTTTTTT. Translating it yields CASSQVESNTGELFF.

CDR3 region: CASSLPRDGHYNEQFF. CDR3 bases: TGTGCCAGCAGCTTACCCCGGGACGGACACTACAATGAGCAGTTCTTC. This chain joins TRBV7-6 and TRBJ2-1; either TRBD1 or TRBD2 may supply D (5 bases each). Looked up from germline, CDR1 is SGHVS and CDR2 is FNYEAQ. This CDR3 spans 16 amino acids. Trimming shortened V by 2 bases and J by 3 bases, and 14 bases separated the two germline ends.

There are many counts of this clonotype. This chain uses TRBV12-3 or TRBV12-4 with TRBJ2-3, with D possibly being TRBD1 or TRBD2 (5 bases each). V was clipped by 8 bases and J by 9 bases, with 18 bases between them. This CDR3 has 13 residues. The CDR3 is CASLRGGAGTQYF. The CDR3 DNA sequence: TGTGCCAGCTTGAGAGGAGGAGCAGGGACGCAGTATTTT.

This clonotype appeared many times. This rearrangement joins TRBV3-1 to TRBJ2-2, with D perhaps matching TRBD1 (5 bases). The CDR3 consists of 12 residues. Trimming left V 1 base short and J 12 bases short, with 9 bases between. Per the germline V gene, CDR1 is LGHDT and CDR2 is YNNKEL (reference sequence). The CDR3 nucleotides read TGTGCCAGCAGCCAAGCTCGACAGCAGCTGTTTTTT. Translating gives CASSQARQQLFF.

This clonotype was seen a handful of times. The V and J genes are TRBV30 and TRBJ2-1, with 10 bases that match TRBD1. From germline, CDR1 is GTSNPN and CDR2 SVGIG (reference sequence). V trimming: 5 bases; J trimming: 4 bases; junction bases outside the gene matches: 5. CDR3 size: 14 residues. Here the CDR3 reads CAWVPGQGYNEQFF. The CDR3, as DNA: TGTGCCTGGGTCCCGGGACAGGGGTACAATGAGCAGTTCTTC.

The chain employs TRBV7-9 and TRBJ2-2, with 8 bases fitting TRBD2. The junction had 13 bases not matched to a gene; V was cut back by 11 bases and J by 2 bases. The CDR3 extends over 16 amino acids. Germline V lookup: CDR1 SEHNR, CDR2 FQNEAQ (reference sequence). CDR3 nucleotide sequence: TGTGCCGGGGGGCCCACTAGCGGAGCAAACACCGGGGAGCTGTTTTTT. Translation gives CAGGPTSGANTGELFF.